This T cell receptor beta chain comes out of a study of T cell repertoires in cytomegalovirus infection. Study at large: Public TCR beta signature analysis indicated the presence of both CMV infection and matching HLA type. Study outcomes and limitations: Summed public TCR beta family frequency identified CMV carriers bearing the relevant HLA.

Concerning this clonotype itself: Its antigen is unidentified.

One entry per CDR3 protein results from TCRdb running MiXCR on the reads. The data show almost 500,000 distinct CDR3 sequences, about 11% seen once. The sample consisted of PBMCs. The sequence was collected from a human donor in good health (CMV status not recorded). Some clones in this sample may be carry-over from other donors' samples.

The CDR3, as DNA: TGTGCCAGCAGTTACACGAAGGTATACGATACGCAGTATTTT. It yields the protein CASSYTKVYDTQYF. The rearrangement joins TRBV6-5 to TRBJ2-3, with D hard to call. In germline, CDR1 is MNHEY, CDR2 SVGAGI. This CDR3 has 14 residues. Deletions cut 2 bases from V and 6 bases from J, with 12 bases between.